What follows describes a single T cell receptor beta chain. The CDR3 consists of 14 residues. V was shortened by 4 bases and J by 4 bases, with 13 bases between the two germline ends. Germline V gene data show CDR1 as LNHDA and CDR2 as SQIVND (reference sequence). Sequenced by immunoSEQ multiplex PCR; TCRdb stores in-frame clones only, minus some. Of hundreds of thousands of clones in the sample, just under 90% are singletons; the top ten hold 2.5% to 3%. This specimen belongs to a study of blood T cell repertoires in COVID-19. Sequenced: PBMCs or T cells enriched from blood (not recorded which). The receptor comes from a woman in her 50s who had been exposed to COVID-19. The gene calls are TRBV19 and TRBJ1-2, with no clear D. CDR3 DNA: TGTGCCAGTAGTAACGAGGGCAGGCTCTATGGCTACACCTTC. Translation gives CASSNEGRLYGYTF.